The rows below give T cell receptor beta chains drawn from one sample of a study of shared clonotypes between healthy human individuals. This table comes from immunoSEQ multiplex PCR, and its TCRdb copy is limited to in-frame clones, with some not included. The table has more than 2 million clones, 90% to 95% seen once; the top ten hold about 1.7%. The sequenced sample was naive CD8+ T cells from PBMCs. These receptors were obtained from a man younger than 35 in good health. Some clones in this sample may be carry-over from other donors' samples. Each CDR3 is given with its conserved first and last residue. D genes are given only for firm matches. Clone size appears in some rows only: once, few, many, or a class for an expanded clone.

CDR3 DNA | CDR3 protein | J gene | clone size | D gene | V gene
TGTGCCAGCACAGGAGGGACAGTGCCGCTCCTTAATGAAAAACTGTTTTTT | CASTGGTVPLLNEKLFF | TRBJ1-4 | - | TRBD1 | TRBV25-1
TGTGCCAGCAGCCAAGATCGGGGACTAGCGGGAGCCGGGGAGCTGTTTTTT | CASSQDRGLAGAGELFF | TRBJ2-2 | - | TRBD2 | TRBV14
TGTGCCAGCAGTTTAATTTCGGTAGGGGCCTACAATGAGCAGTTCTTC | CASSLISVGAYNEQFF | TRBJ2-1 | - | - | TRBV27
TGCGCCAGCAGCTTGGGTTATGGCTACACCTTC | CASSLGYGYTF | TRBJ1-2 | - | - | TRBV5-1
TGTGCCAGCACGAACCGGGCAGATACGCAGTATTTT | CASTNRADTQYF | TRBJ2-3 | - | - | TRBV14
TGTGCCAGCAGTTTAAGGCGGTACTCCACCGGGGAGCTGTTTTTT | CASSLRRYSTGELFF | TRBJ2-2 | - | - | TRBV28
TGTGCCAGTAGTATGCCCCGGAGGAACACTGAAGCTTTCTTT | CASSMPRRNTEAFF | TRBJ1-1 | - | - | TRBV19
TGTGCCAGCAGCTCCCGGGACGGGGGGTTCTACGAGCAGTACTTC | CASSSRDGGFYEQYF | TRBJ2-7 | - | TRBD2 | TRBV5-6
TGTGCCAGCAGTCCCGGACCTCCCTACAATGAGCAGTTCTTC | CASSPGPPYNEQFF | TRBJ2-1 | - | - | TRBV6-4
TGTGCCAGCAGTGATCAGGGTGGTGAGCAGTTCTTC | CASSDQGGEQFF | TRBJ2-1 | - | - | TRBV28
TGTGCCAGCAGCTTGGCCGGAGGGGTGGGCACTGAAGCTTTCTTT | CASSLAGGVGTEAFF | TRBJ1-1 | - | - | TRBV5-4
TGCGCCAGCAGCTTGGTACCCTCTGGGGCCAACGTCCTGACTTTC | CASSLVPSGANVLTF | TRBJ2-6 | - | - | TRBV5-1
TGCGCCAGCCGGTGGACACTGAACAATGAGCAGTTCTTC | CASRWTLNNEQFF | TRBJ2-1 | - | - | TRBV10-2
TGTGCCAGCAGCTTAGGATTGTCGCGATCCGGTCGTGAAAAACTGTTTTTT | CASSLGLSRSGREKLFF | TRBJ1-4 | - | - | TRBV7-2
TGTGCCAGCAGTCCTCCCGCGGCCGACCGGTACAATGAGCAGTTCTTC | CASSPPAADRYNEQFF | TRBJ2-1 | - | - | TRBV7-8
TGTGCCAGCAGCGTAGGGGTTCTCACCGGGGAGCTGTTTTTT | CASSVGVLTGELFF | TRBJ2-2 | once | - | TRBV9
TGTGCCAGCAGTGAACCCGCCAGGTCCCACGAGCAGTACTTC | CASSEPARSHEQYF | TRBJ2-7 | once | - | TRBV6-1
TGTGCCAGCCGCTCGGGGGCTTCCTACAATGAGCAGTTCTTC | CASRSGASYNEQFF | TRBJ2-1 | - | - | TRBV28
TGTGCCAGCACCCCCAGGTCACAATCCAAAAACATTCAGTACTTC | CASTPRSQSKNIQYF | TRBJ2-4 | - | - | TRBV6-5
TGTGCCGCCGACCTCAATTCCTACAATGAGCAGTTCTTC | CAADLNSYNEQFF | TRBJ2-1 | - | - | TRBV30
TGCGCCAGCAGAGTTGACAGCGACTACAATGAGCAGTTCTTC | CASRVDSDYNEQFF | TRBJ2-1 | - | - | TRBV5-1
TGTGCCAGCAGTAGGACCGAGCAGTACTTC | CASSRTEQYF | TRBJ2-7 | - | - | TRBV28
TGTGCCAGCAGTGATGGGAGGGGGGGACCTGAAGCTTTCTTT | CASSDGRGGPEAFF | TRBJ1-1 | - | - | TRBV6-4
TGTGCCAGCAGTTACCCGACAGGGGAAGTGCATTTT | CASSYPTGEVHF | TRBJ1-5 | - | TRBD1 | TRBV28
TGCAGTGCGATCGGTGGCGGGGAGCTGTTTTTT | CSAIGGGELFF | TRBJ2-2 | - | - | TRBV29-1
TGTGCCAGCAGCGGACAAGACAAGGAAACTGCAACTAATGAAAAACTGTTTTTT | CASSGQDKETATNEKLFF | TRBJ1-4 | - | - | TRBV7-9
TGTGCCAGCAGCCCGGGCGGGGCGGCCACTGAAGCTTTCTTT | CASSPGGAATEAFF | TRBJ1-1 | - | - | TRBV9
TGTGCCAGCCGCGACTCGGGCATGAGCTCCTACAATGAGCAGTTCTTC | CASRDSGMSSYNEQFF | TRBJ2-1 | - | - | TRBV28
TGTGCCAGCAGCTTGGCAGTCGTTGTTGAAGCTTTCTTT | CASSLAVVVEAFF | TRBJ1-1 | - | - | TRBV5-8
TGTGCCAGCAGCCCCATGAGCGGGGAGCTCTACGAGCAGTACTTC | CASSPMSGELYEQYF | TRBJ2-7 | - | TRBD2 | TRBV11-2
TGTGCCAGCAGCCCCGAAGGACTAGCGGTATCTAGCACAGATACGCAGTATTTT | CASSPEGLAVSSTDTQYF | TRBJ2-3 | - | TRBD2 | TRBV14
TGTGCCAGCAGTCATCTCCGAGACAGGGGACTCGAGCAGTACTTC | CASSHLRDRGLEQYF | TRBJ2-7 | - | TRBD1 | TRBV27
TGTGCCAGCAGCTATTCCGGGACTAGCGGGAGGGGGAACACCGGGGAGCTGTTTTTT | CASSYSGTSGRGNTGELFF | TRBJ2-2 | - | TRBD2 | TRBV11-3
TGTGCCAGCAGCCCCGACCCCAGGAGGAACATTCAGTACTTC | CASSPDPRRNIQYF | TRBJ2-4 | - | - | TRBV7-9
TGTGCCAGCAGTTGGTTCGGGGACAGGGGGACAGATACGCAGTATTTT | CASSWFGDRGTDTQYF | TRBJ2-3 | - | TRBD1 | TRBV6-5
TGTGCCAGCAGTTCCATAGCGGGAGGGCGCTACGAGCAGTACTTC | CASSSIAGGRYEQYF | TRBJ2-7 | - | TRBD2 | TRBV27
TGTGCCAGCAGCGTGAAGGGACAGCACTATGGCTACACCTTC | CASSVKGQHYGYTF | TRBJ1-2 | - | TRBD1 | TRBV9
TGTGCCAGCAGCCAAGAACTTTGGGACAGGTCGACAGGGGCTTTCTTT | CASSQELWDRSTGAFF | TRBJ1-1 | - | TRBD1 | TRBV4-2
TGTGCCAGCAGCTTGTGGGACAGGGGGCCGGGCAATCAGCCCCAGCATTTT | CASSLWDRGPGNQPQHF | TRBJ1-5 | - | TRBD1 | TRBV5-5
TGTGCCAGTAGTATGGGAGGCGCTAGCAATCAGCCCCAGCATTTT | CASSMGGASNQPQHF | TRBJ1-5 | - | - | TRBV19
TGTGCCAGTAGTCCCCGGGGGAACACTGAAGCTTTCTTT | CASSPRGNTEAFF | TRBJ1-1 | - | - | TRBV19
TGTGCCGGGGAGGACAGGTTGACAGATACGCAGTATTTT | CAGEDRLTDTQYF | TRBJ2-3 | - | - | TRBV2